Shown below are 21 T cell receptor beta chains from a single sample sequenced in a study of cytomegalovirus exposure and HLA in healthy donors. With 60 Vbeta and 13 Jbeta primers, the PCR was carried out. The repertoire was sequenced with immunoSEQ multiplex PCR; TCRdb's copy has only in-frame clones and lacks some. This sample has about 200,000 clones; nearly 80% occur once, and the top ten carry around 1.8%. The sample taken for sequencing was PBMCs. The source is a man between 18 and 29 years old in good health and CMV-seronegative.

CDR3 bases: TGTGCCAGTAGTCACAGGGGGCCGGGCACTGAAGCTTTCTTT. Protein sequence: CASSHRGPGTEAFF. The chain has TRBV19 and TRBJ1-1; the match to TRBD1 covers 9 bases. After removal of 5 bases from V and 4 bases from J, the junction contained 5 bases not matched to a gene. The CDR3 extends over 14 amino acids. Germline V gives CDR1 LNHDA, CDR2 SQIVND (reference sequence).

The chain recombines TRBV4-3 with TRBJ2-5, with D maybe TRBD2 (5 bases). The CDR3 has 15 residues. Germline CDR1 is LGHNA and CDR2 is YSLEER. V lost 0 bases, J lost 5 bases, and 13 bases lay in between. CDR3 bases: TGCGCCAGCAGCCAAGATTGGTACGGGGAGGAGACCCAGTACTTC. Amino acid sequence: CASSQDWYGEETQYF.

The CDR3: CASSAGIDHTEAFF. In nucleotides, the CDR3 is TGTGCCAGCAGCGCGGGTATCGATCACACTGAAGCTTTCTTT. The chain employs TRBV9 and TRBJ1-1; no reliable D call. Looked up from germline, CDR1 is SGDLS and CDR2 is YYNGEE. V was trimmed by 3 bases and J by 3 bases, leaving 12 bases between them. The CDR3 is 14 residues long.

This chain uses TRBV13 with TRBJ1-1; no firm D call. The V and J ends lost 7 bases and 7 bases respectively, with 13 bases between them. This CDR3 comprises 12 residues. Germline V lookup: CDR1 PRHDT, CDR2 FYEKMQ (reference sequence). The CDR3 spells CASTQSRFEAFF. CDR3 in DNA: TGTGCCAGCACCCAAAGCCGGTTTGAAGCTTTCTTT.

This chain uses TRBV6-5 with TRBJ1-1; TRBD1 might be the D (5 bases). Germline CDR1 is MNHEY and CDR2 is SVGAGI. The CDR3 covers 14 residues. Trimming cost V 5 bases and J 4 bases, with 14 bases left between them. The CDR3 protein is CASSLQGERTEAFF. In nucleotides, the CDR3 is TGTGCCAGCAGTCTTCAGGGTGAACGCACTGAAGCTTTCTTT.

The genes are TRBV5-1 and TRBJ2-1, with D perhaps matching TRBD1 (6 bases). The CDR3 extends over 13 amino acids. Trimming removed 2 bases from V and 5 bases from J, with 8 bases in between. The germline V gene encodes CDR1 SGHRS and CDR2 YFSETQ. CDR3 in DNA: TGCGCCAGCAGCTTTGCAGGGGACAATGAGCAGTTCTTC. It codes for CASSFAGDNEQFF. The full variable domain, completed using reference TRBV5-1 and TRBJ2-1, is KAGVTQTPRYLIKTRGQQVTLSCSPISGHRSVSWYQQTPGQGLQFLFEYFSETQRNKGNFPGRFSGRQFSNSRSEMNVSTLELGDSALYLCASSFAGDNEQFFGPGTRLTVL.

This sequence joins TRBV7-2 and TRBJ1-5, with D maybe TRBD1 (5 bases). V gave up 4 bases and J gave up 6 bases, with 10 bases separating them. This CDR3 has 13 amino acids. From germline, CDR1 is SGHTA and CDR2 FQGNSA. Here the CDR3 DNA reads TGTGCCAGCAGCTCAGGGTTGAGTCAGCCCCAGCATTTT. Translated: CASSSGLSQPQHF.

V and J are TRBV4-3 and TRBJ2-6; D might be TRBD2 (6 bases). V was clipped by 2 bases and J by 4 bases, with 12 bases between them. Germline-derived CDR1 and CDR2 are LGHNA and YSLEER. CDR3 size: 16 residues. The chain's CDR3 is CASSQSPGDGANVLTF. The CDR3 nucleotides are TGCGCCAGCAGCCAATCCCCGGGGGACGGGGCCAACGTCCTGACTTTC.

The chain couples TRBV5-8 to TRBJ1-2, with D perhaps TRBD1 (5 bases). CDR1 and CDR2 from the germline V gene are SGHTS and YDEGEE. This CDR3 is built from 14 residues. V was clipped by 1 base and J by 8 bases, with 15 bases between them. DNA for the CDR3: TGTGCCAGCAGCTTGTACCAGGGTGGCGGCGGCTACACCTTC. Residues: CASSLYQGGGGYTF. The full variable domain, in which reference TRBV5-8 and TRBJ1-2 provide the parts outside the CDR3, is EAGVTQSPTHLIKTRGQQATLRCSPISGHTSVYWYQQALGLGLQFLLWYDEGEERNRGNFPPRFSGRQFPNYSSELNVNALELEDSALYLCASSLYQGGGGYTFGSGTRLTVV.

The V call is TRBV5-3, the J call TRBJ2-5; 7 positions match TRBD1. TRBV5-3 is identified as an open reading frame with a role that is uncertain. Germline trimming cut 5 bases from V and 5 bases from J; bases unmatched to any gene: 12. CDR3 length: 15 amino acids. The CDR3 spells CARRPTGAPGETQYF. CDR3 bases: TGTGCCAGAAGACCTACAGGGGCTCCGGGTGAGACCCAGTACTTC.

V is TRBV29-1 and J is TRBJ1-4, with D possibly TRBD1 on 6 matching bases. V was clipped by 6 bases and J by 4 bases, with 15 bases between them. The germline V gene has CDR1 SQVTM and CDR2 ANQGSEA. CDR3 size: 14 residues. The CDR3 is CSVAQGSYNEKLFF. CDR3 DNA sequence: TGCAGCGTGGCGCAGGGGTCTTATAATGAAAAACTGTTTTTT.

The chain joins TRBV6-5 to TRBJ1-1; 7 bases align to TRBD1. V was pared by 6 bases and J by 5 bases, with 12 bases of the junction left unmatched. CDR3 length: 15 residues. Germline V gene lookup returns CDR1 MNHEY and CDR2 SVGAGI. The CDR3 protein is CASRSSGGRETEAFF. The CDR3 DNA follows: TGTGCCAGCAGGAGCTCAGGGGGTCGGGAGACTGAAGCTTTCTTT.

Concerning this clone: Distinct nucleotide sequences in the sample also encode this CDR3. The chain carries TRBV5-1 and TRBJ1-1, with TRBD1 matching over 8 bases. Trimming removed 0 bases from V and 3 bases from J; junction bases left unmatched: 1. Germline V gene sequence: CDR1 SGHRS, CDR2 YFSETQ. This CDR3 has 14 amino acids. The DNA of the CDR3 is TGCGCCAGCAGCTTGGGACAGGGGTACACTGAAGCTTTCTTT. It yields the protein CASSLGQGYTEAFF.

This clone was counted a few times. The rearrangement uses TRBV10-3 and TRBJ2-5; 7 bases match TRBD2. This CDR3 region has 17 residues. The germline V gene encodes CDR1 ENHRY and CDR2 SYGVKD. The ends lost 0 bases at V and 2 bases at J; junction bases unmatched: 9. The CDR3 bases are TGTGCCATCAGTGAGTCGGTCCAGTGGGGGGGGCAAGAGACCCAGTACTTC. This translates into CAISESVQWGGQETQYF.

A single count supports this clone. This chain uses TRBV21-1 with TRBJ2-5; TRBD1, the table's D call, lacks a check against the DNA. TRBV21-1 is tagged as a pseudogene. The CDR3 consists of 17 residues. CDR3: CASSSPGQGPGTETQYF. Written as DNA, the CDR3 is TGTGCCAGCAGCTCGCCGGGACAGGGGCCCGGAACGGAGACCCAGTACTTC.

A few counts support this clone. The V gene is TRBV7-8, the J gene TRBJ2-3, with D unclear. Germline lookup yields CDR1 SGHVS and CDR2 FQNEAQ. The V and J ends lost 2 bases and 2 bases respectively, with 14 bases between them. The CDR3 totals 16 residues. This CDR3 is CASSLRVTLITDTQYF. The CDR3 nucleotides are TGTGCCAGCAGCTTACGCGTCACCCTAATCACAGATACGCAGTATTTT. The variable domain in full, completed from reference TRBV7-8 and TRBJ2-3, reads GAGVSQSPRYKVAKRGQDVALRCDPISGHVSLFWYQQALGQGPEFLTYFQNEAQLDKSGLPSDRFFAERPEGSVSTLKIQRTQQEDSAVYLCASSLRVTLITDTQYFGPGTRLTVL.

Concerning this clone: Sequence at one end of the junction differs from germline and may be a read error. This chain joins TRBV7-7 and TRBJ2-2, with D possibly matching TRBD2 (5 bases). The CDR3 loop spans 15 amino acids. CDR1 is SSHAT, CDR2 FNYEAQ, per germline (reference sequence). The CDR3 bases are TGTGCTAGCAGCTTGACCCTAGGCGGGCCCGGGGAGCTGTTTTTT. As protein: CASSLTLGGPGELFF.

The CDR3, as DNA: TGTGCCAGCAGCTTACAGCCAGCGGGAGTATCACAAGAGACCCAGTACTTC. Residues: CASSLQPAGVSQETQYF. This sequence joins TRBV7-6 and TRBJ2-5; 8 nucleotides agree with TRBD2. Trimming at V came to 2 bases and at J to 2 bases, leaving 10 bases not matched to a gene. Germline assignment: CDR1 SGHVS and CDR2 FNYEAQ. The CDR3 totals 17 residues.

In its sample, this clone was seen once. The V gene is TRBV6-5, the J gene TRBJ1-5; D uncertain. This CDR3 is 14 amino acids long. Per germline, CDR1 MNHEY and CDR2 SVGAGI. V was shortened by 0 bases and J by 4 bases, with 7 bases between the two germline ends. The CDR3, as DNA: TGTGCCAGCAGTTACTCGGCGGGGAATCAGCCCCAGCATTTT. Translation: CASSYSAGNQPQHF.

The chain has TRBV7-9 and TRBJ2-5, with 7 bases lining up with TRBD1. The CDR3 length is 16 residues. Per germline, CDR1 SEHNR and CDR2 FQNEAQ (reference sequence). V trimming: 5 bases; J trimming: 1 base; junction bases outside the gene matches: 10. This CDR3 reads CASSHLTGTVQETQYF. CDR3 nucleotides: TGTGCCAGCAGCCATCTTACCGGGACAGTCCAAGAGACCCAGTACTTC.

This clone turned up a few times. The V gene is TRBV11-1, the J gene TRBJ1-3; a weak D match, TRBD1 (5 bases). CDR3 length: 17 amino acids. Germline values: CDR1 SGHAT, CDR2 FQDESV (reference sequence). V lost 5 bases and J lost 5, with 22 bases in between. The chain's CDR3 is CASSLRRTGEGRNTIYF. CDR3 sequence (DNA): TGTGCCAGCAGCCTACGTCGAACAGGAGAAGGGCGAAACACCATATATTTT.